The 17 T cell receptor beta chains reported below all come from one sample, sequenced in a study of blood T cell repertoires in COVID-19. Clones were read by immunoSEQ multiplex PCR, and TCRdb kept only the in-frame ones, dropping some. Of around 230,000 clones listed, 75% to 90% were seen once; the top ten hold under 3%. The sequenced sample was peripheral blood. These receptors all stem from a woman in her seventies with active or convalescent COVID-19.

A single count supports this clone. This chain uses TRBV5-4 with TRBJ2-1, with 9 bases that match TRBD1. Trimming took 0 bases from V and 9 from J; bases not matched to a gene: 7. The germline V gene has CDR1 SGHNT and CDR2 YYREEE (reference sequence). The CDR3 sequence is 15 residues long. The CDR3 DNA is TGTGCCAGCAGCTTGGACAGGGGGCAACTAATTGAGCAGTTCTTC. It yields the protein CASSLDRGQLIEQFF.

This clone has more than one count but fewer than ten. This chain uses TRBV19 with TRBJ2-7; TRBD1 aligns across 7 bases. The CDR3 runs 15 residues. Germline CDR1 and CDR2: LNHDA and SQIVND (reference sequence). Trimming removed 6 bases from V and 5 bases from J; junction bases left unmatched: 13. CDR3 DNA sequence: TGTGCCAGTAGAGGGGTGGAGACAGGGCGCGACGAGCAGTACTTC. Translation gives CASRGVETGRDEQYF.

The chain combines TRBV10-1 with TRBJ1-5, with 9 bases lining up with TRBD1. Germline loops: CDR1 WNHNN, CDR2 SYGVQD (reference sequence). With 4 bases clipped from V and 5 bases from J, the junction kept 15 bases outside the gene matches. The CDR3 contains 18 residues. The CDR3 nucleotides read TGCGCCAGCAGTGCTCCCGGGACAGGGATATTCGAGGATCAGCCCCAGCATTTT. Translation: CASSAPGTGIFEDQPQHF.

The chain employs TRBV10-3 and TRBJ1-5; D gene ambiguous. Per germline, CDR1 ENHRY and CDR2 SYGVKD. The CDR3 extends over 13 amino acids. V lost 3 bases, J lost 5 bases, and 8 bases lay in between. In DNA, the CDR3 is TGTGCCATCAGTGATATTCCGGATCAGCCCCAGCATTTT. This sequence encodes CAISDIPDQPQHF.

The chain recombines TRBV6-5 with TRBJ1-2; D is unclear. Germline lookup yields CDR1 MNHEY and CDR2 SVGAGI. Trimming cost V 0 bases and J 4 bases, with 9 bases left between them. CDR3 length equals 14 residues. CDR3 nucleotide sequence: TGTGCCAGCAGTTACTCGTTAGGGAGCTATGGCTACACCTTC. This gives the protein CASSYSLGSYGYTF.

This clone occurred a few times. The chain joins TRBV30 to TRBJ2-1; D may be TRBD2 (6 bases). The CDR3 is made up of 12 amino acids. Germline CDR1 reads GTSNPN; CDR2 reads SVGIG (reference sequence). The V gene lost 1 base and the J gene lost 9 bases, with 10 bases spanning the gap. CDR3 DNA: TGTGCCTGGAGTGGGGGCGGGGTTGAGCAGTTCTTC. It encodes CAWSGGGVEQFF.

This rearrangement joins TRBV19 to TRBJ2-7, with 11 bases identical to TRBD2. The trim removed 2 bases at V and 3 bases at J, leaving 6 bases unmatched. CDR1 LNHDA and CDR2 SQIVND come from the germline V gene (reference sequence). There are 16 residues in the CDR3. CDR3 residues: CASSITLAGAHYEQYF. The CDR3 DNA sequence: TGTGCCAGTAGTATAACACTAGCGGGAGCCCACTACGAGCAGTACTTC. Full variable domain (outside the CDR3, taken from reference TRBV19 and TRBJ2-7): DGGITQSPKYLFRKEGQNVTLSCEQNLNHDAMYWYRQDPGQGLRLIYYSQIVNDFQKGDIAEGYSVSREKKESFPLTVTSAQKNPTAFYLCASSITLAGAHYEQYFGPGTRLTVT.

The genes are TRBV29-1 and TRBJ2-3; TRBD1 is a possible D gene (6 bases). Trimming stripped 4 bases from V and 1 base from J, with 12 bases between. Germline V gives CDR1 SQVTM, CDR2 ANQGSEA. This CDR3 is built from 14 residues. The CDR3 region is CSVGAGDGTDTQYF. CDR3 in DNA: TGCAGCGTTGGGGCAGGGGATGGCACAGATACGCAGTATTTT.

This clone was counted a single time. The chain is built from TRBV7-9 and TRBJ2-3; D remains ambiguous. The CDR3 has 13 amino acids. CDR1 is SEHNR and CDR2 is FQNEAQ in the germline V gene (reference sequence). V was trimmed by 2 bases and J by 3 bases, leaving 6 bases between them. CDR3 amino acids: CASSLIVTDTQYF. Written as DNA, the CDR3 is TGTGCCAGCAGCTTAATAGTGACAGATACGCAGTATTTT.

The chain combines TRBV6-6 with TRBJ1-6; D gene uncertain. V dropped 7 bases and J dropped 7 bases, with 11 bases sitting between them. The CDR3 spans 13 residues. Germline V CDR1 and CDR2: MNHNY, SVGAGI (reference sequence). This CDR3 is CASNGLRNSPLHF. The CDR3 nucleotides read TGTGCCAGCAACGGACTGAGAAATTCACCCCTCCACTTT.

This clone was observed a handful of times. The CDR3 bases are TGTGCCAGCACCTTAGACAGGGGGCGAAACGGCTACACCTTC. Residues: CASTLDRGRNGYTF. The chain is built from TRBV6-5 and TRBJ1-2; 10 bases map to TRBD1. The germline V gene has CDR1 MNHEY and CDR2 SVGAGI. CDR3 length equals 14 residues. With V trimmed by 7 bases and J by 8 bases, 10 bases remained unmatched.

This clone has just a few counts. The gene calls are TRBV7-9 and TRBJ1-4; D not resolved. Germline V lookup: CDR1 SEHNR, CDR2 FQNEAQ (reference sequence). The CDR3 loop spans 15 amino acids. The germline V and J ends were trimmed by 1 base and 0 bases, with 6 bases remaining between them. The CDR3 region is CASSLGSATNEKLFF. In DNA form, the CDR3 reads TGTGCCAGCAGCTTAGGCAGTGCAACTAATGAAAAACTGTTTTTT.

The chain joins TRBV11-2 to TRBJ1-2, with unresolved D. This CDR3 region has 12 residues. The V end lost 6 bases, the J end lost 4 bases, and 9 bases lay between the germline ends. Germline V gene sequence: CDR1 SGHAT, CDR2 FQNNGV. The CDR3, as DNA: TGTGCCAGCAGTCCCGACTCCTATGGCTACACCTTC. Its protein is CASSPDSYGYTF.

The table lists this clone with a count of one. V is TRBV2 and J is TRBJ1-4, with 9 bases lining up with TRBD1. The CDR3 extends over 17 amino acids. The V and J ends lost 6 bases and 4 bases, in that order; junction bases with no gene match: 12. Germline loops: CDR1 SNHLY, CDR2 FYNNEI. CDR3 protein: CASSAGTGILGNEKLFF. CDR3 bases: TGTGCCAGCAGCGCCGGGACAGGGATCCTTGGTAATGAAAAACTGTTTTTT.

This chain uses TRBV20-1 with TRBJ1-1; D is unclear. The CDR3 consists of 13 residues. CDR1 and CDR2 from the germline V gene are DFQATT and SNEGSKA (reference sequence). V was trimmed by 3 bases and J by 0 bases, leaving 8 bases between them. Written as DNA, the CDR3 is TGCAGTGCTAGTTCCGGGTTGAACACTGAAGCTTTCTTT. It specifies CSASSGLNTEAFF.

The chain joins TRBV2 to TRBJ2-6; D is uncertain. This CDR3 comprises 16 residues. From germline, CDR1 is SNHLY and CDR2 FYNNEI. V was shortened by 2 bases and J by 0 bases, with 8 bases between the two germline ends. The CDR3 coding sequence is TGTGCCAGCAGTGAACAGGAACTCTCTGGGGCCAACGTCCTGACTTTC. Residues: CASSEQELSGANVLTF.

The rearrangement links TRBV11-2 to TRBJ2-1; 12 bases align to TRBD2. Trimming at V came to 3 bases and at J to 4 bases, leaving 7 bases not matched to a gene. The germline gives CDR1 SGHAT, CDR2 FQNNGV. The CDR3 runs 17 residues. The DNA for the CDR3 is TGTGCCAGCAGCTTCCAACTAGCGGGGGGCAGTTACAATGAGCAGTTCTTC. This translates into CASSFQLAGGSYNEQFF.